The next 6 T cell receptor beta chains were all read from a single sample in a study of cytotoxic CD8 clonotypes in ibrutinib-treated CLL. The assay was immunoSEQ multiplex PCR, and TCRdb's table has in-frame clones only and misses some. The table includes over 200,000 clones, about four fifths detected once. The sample was PBMCs, taken after 12 months of ibrutinib treatment. These receptors were taken from a human donor with chronic lymphocytic leukemia.

The rearrangement uses TRBV6-4 and TRBJ1-1, with D perhaps matching TRBD1 (5 bases). Trimming took off 6 bases at V and 1 base at J, with 12 bases between the two ends. Per germline, CDR1 MRHNA and CDR2 SNTAGT. This CDR3 contains 14 residues. The CDR3 region has the DNA TGTGCCAGCAGCCCCTCGACAGAGAACACTGAAGCTTTCTTT. This gives the protein CASSPSTENTEAFF.

This clone was counted between two and nine times. The rearrangement links TRBV27 to TRBJ2-7; 8 nucleotides agree with TRBD1. V was pared by 4 bases and J by 0 bases, with 8 bases of the junction left unmatched. The CDR3 totals 16 residues. Germline V gene data show CDR1 as MNHEY and CDR2 as SMNVEV (reference sequence). The CDR3 reads CASSSLGTGNSYEQYF. The CDR3 nucleotides are TGTGCCAGCAGTTCCCTCGGGACAGGTAACTCCTACGAGCAGTACTTC.

This chain connects TRBV18 to TRBJ2-1; 10 positions match TRBD2. V lost 1 base and J lost 2; bases outside the gene matches: 11. CDR3 length equals 19 residues. CDR1 is KGHSH, CDR2 LQKENI, per germline. The CDR3 region has the DNA TGTGCCAGCTCACCACGGACTAGCGGTACCAGAGGAGCCTACAATGAGCAGTTCTTC. Its protein is CASSPRTSGTRGAYNEQFF.

There are a few counts of this clone. The V and J genes are TRBV5-5 and TRBJ2-3, with D possibly matching TRBD2 (6 bases). The CDR3 contains 13 residues. The ends were cut back, 4 bases at V and 6 bases at J, with 12 bases in the middle. The germline gives CDR1 SGHKS, CDR2 YYEKEE (reference sequence). CDR3 nucleotide sequence: TGTGCCAGCAGCCCAACCCGGGGGGATACGCAGTATTTT. It encodes CASSPTRGDTQYF.

The rearrangement uses TRBV19 and TRBJ1-5, with 12 bases matching TRBD1. V was clipped by 5 bases and J by 0 bases; unmatched bases: 5. Germline V gives CDR1 LNHDA, CDR2 SQIVND (reference sequence). This CDR3 has 17 amino acids. In DNA, the CDR3 is TGTGCCAGTAGTTCCGGGACAGGGGGCCTTAGCAATCAGCCCCAGCATTTT. This sequence encodes CASSSGTGGLSNQPQHF.

This sequence joins TRBV5-5 and TRBJ1-2, with TRBD1 matching 9 bases. V trimming: 3 bases; J trimming: 7 bases; junction bases outside the gene matches: 4. CDR3 length: 13 amino acids. Looked up from germline, CDR1 is SGHKS and CDR2 is YYEKEE (reference sequence). The CDR3: CASSSGQGLGYTF. CDR3 sequence (DNA): TGTGCCAGCAGCTCCGGACAGGGGCTTGGCTACACCTTC.